This is a list of T cell receptor beta chains from one sample in a study of T cell clones after liver transplantation. Assay: immunoSEQ multiplex PCR; the TCRdb copy retains only in-frame clones and omits some. The sample includes about 74,000 clones, roughly 80% seen only once; the top ten take 0.45% to 0.65%. Sequenced here: CD4+ T cells from blood, sampled before liver transplant. These receptors were obtained from a human donor who received a liver transplant. CDR3s include the opening cysteine and the closing phenylalanine or tryptophan. The D gene is left open where the match is weak. Clone size is shown for a subset of rows, as once, few, many or a class of expanded clone.

v_call,j_call,cdr3_length,clone_size,d_call,cdr3_aa,cdr3_nt
TRBV18,TRBJ2-1,15,NA,TRBD2,CASSPLSAGGYEQFF,TGTGCCAGCTCACCACTCTCAGCGGGAGGCTATGAGCAGTTCTTC
TRBV2,TRBJ1-5,14,NA,NA,CASSPWNRNQPQHF,TGTGCCAGCTCCCCCTGGAATCGAAATCAGCCCCAGCATTTT
TRBV11-3,TRBJ2-3,15,few,NA,CASSLGGTDTDTQYF,TGTGCCAGCAGCTTAGGGGGAACTGACACAGATACGCAGTATTTT
TRBV4-1,TRBJ2-2,15,NA,NA,CASSKGHSNTGELFF,TGCGCCAGCAGTAAGGGACATTCGAACACCGGGGAGCTGTTTTTT
TRBV19,TRBJ2-7,15,NA,NA,CATQIPRSLGYEQYF,TGTGCCACCCAGATCCCGAGGTCTCTGGGCTACGAGCAGTACTTC
TRBV7-9,TRBJ2-6,15,NA,NA,CASREQVSGANVLTF,TGTGCCAGCAGAGAACAGGTCTCTGGGGCCAACGTCCTGACTTTC
TRBV29-1,TRBJ2-3,15,NA,NA,CSVEKPTGNTDTQYF,TGCAGCGTCGAAAAACCGACTGGAAACACAGATACGCAGTATTTT
TRBV29-1,TRBJ2-1,18,NA,TRBD2,CSVEDRGAGGPLVNEQFF,TGCAGCGTTGAAGATCGAGGGGCGGGAGGGCCACTTGTCAATGAGCAGTTCTTC
TRBV19,TRBJ2-2,12,NA,NA,CASSLYSGELFF,TGTGCCAGTAGTCTCTACAGTGGGGAGCTGTTTTTT
TRBV30,TRBJ1-5,14,few,TRBD1,CAWSERQGRQPQHF,TGTGCCTGGAGTGAAAGACAGGGTCGGCAGCCCCAGCATTTT
TRBV4-1,TRBJ1-2,13,NA,NA,CASSQEGNYGYTF,TGCGCCAGCAGCCAAGAGGGAAACTATGGCTACACCTTC
TRBV28,TRBJ1-2,17,NA,NA,CASSSSRGIPPHYGYTF,TGTGCCAGCAGTTCCTCCAGGGGAATCCCGCCTCACTATGGCTACACCTTC
TRBV7-2,TRBJ2-7,15,once,NA,CASSPWASASYEQYF,TGTGCCAGCAGCCCTTGGGCTAGCGCTTCCTACGAGCAGTACTTC
TRBV19,TRBJ1-5,16,NA,TRBD1,CASSIGARDSYQPQHF,TGTGCCAGTAGTATAGGGGCTCGGGACAGCTATCAGCCCCAGCATTTT
TRBV11-2,TRBJ1-5,15,NA,NA,CASSLEGLSNQPQHF,TGTGCCAGCAGCTTAGAGGGGTTGAGCAATCAGCCCCAGCATTTT
TRBV28,TRBJ1-5,15,NA,NA,CASSLGAPGNQPQHF,TGTGCCAGCAGTTTGGGGGCCCCGGGCAATCAGCCCCAGCATTTT
TRBV28,TRBJ1-4,17,NA,NA,CASSFWAAGTTNEKLFF,TGTGCCAGCAGTTTTTGGGCGGCAGGGACAACTAATGAAAAACTGTTTTTT
TRBV27,TRBJ1-1,13,NA,NA,CASSLTGWTEAFF,TGTGCCAGCAGTTTGACAGGTTGGACTGAAGCTTTCTTT
TRBV19,TRBJ1-2,14,NA,NA,CASRSGETNYGYTF,TGTGCCAGTAGATCCGGGGAAACTAACTATGGCTACACCTTC
TRBV7-2,TRBJ1-5,13,NA,TRBD1,CASSLDRDQPQHF,TGTGCCAGCAGCCTAGACAGGGATCAGCCCCAGCATTTT
TRBV28,TRBJ1-5,15,few,TRBD1,CASSSGGGRNQPQHF,TGTGCCAGCAGTTCGGGAGGGGGCCGTAATCAGCCCCAGCATTTT
TRBV6-5,TRBJ2-1,14,NA,TRBD1,CASSYARDRGEQFF,TGTGCCAGCAGTTACGCAAGGGACAGGGGTGAGCAGTTCTTC
TRBV7-9,TRBJ2-2,16,NA,NA,CASSLRGGGRIGELFF,TGTGCCAGCAGCTTACGTGGAGGAGGAAGGATCGGGGAGCTGTTTTTT
TRBV6-1,TRBJ2-7,14,once,TRBD2,CASRRTSGSVEQYF,TGTGCCAGCAGGAGGACTAGCGGGAGTGTCGAGCAGTACTTC
TRBV5-1,TRBJ1-3,15,NA,NA,CASSLNGDSGNTIYF,TGCGCCAGCAGCTTGAATGGGGACTCTGGAAACACCATATATTTT
TRBV5-1,TRBJ2-1,14,few,NA,CASSSGTTYNEQFF,TGCGCCAGCAGCTCCGGGACGACCTACAATGAGCAGTTCTTC
TRBV9,TRBJ2-3,16,NA,NA,CASSALTGASTDTQYF,TGTGCCAGCAGCGCGCTAACAGGCGCTAGCACAGATACGCAGTATTTT
TRBV30,TRBJ2-3,14,NA,NA,CAWSVSNNLGTQYF,TGTGCCTGGAGTGTGTCCAACAACCTGGGGACGCAGTATTTT
TRBV25-1,TRBJ1-2,12,NA,TRBD1,CASSATGGGYTF,TGTGCCAGCAGTGCTACAGGGGGAGGCTACACCTTC
TRBV5-6,TRBJ1-4,14,NA,TRBD1,CASSLRDSNEKLFF,TGTGCCAGCAGCTTGCGGGACAGCAATGAAAAACTGTTTTTT
TRBV28,TRBJ2-1,14,once,NA,CATQMGRERNEQFF,TGTGCCACCCAGATGGGCAGGGAGAGGAATGAGCAGTTCTTC
TRBV5-1,TRBJ2-1,15,NA,NA,CASSSGLDRYNEQFF,TGCGCCAGCAGCTCGGGACTGGATCGTTACAATGAGCAGTTCTTC
TRBV30,TRBJ1-5,13,once,NA,CAWGGAFNQPQHF,TGTGCCTGGGGCGGGGCCTTCAATCAGCCCCAGCATTTT
TRBV6-6,TRBJ2-3,15,NA,NA,CASSYSRGSTDTQYF,TGTGCCAGCAGTTACTCGAGAGGGAGCACAGATACGCAGTATTTT
TRBV6-5,TRBJ1-1,13,once,NA,CASRKDGNTEAFF,TGTGCCAGCAGAAAAGACGGGAACACTGAAGCTTTCTTT
TRBV6-6,TRBJ1-5,15,NA,TRBD1,CASGSRGQGHQPQHF,TGTGCCAGCGGCTCGCGGGGACAGGGGCATCAGCCCCAGCATTTT
TRBV28,TRBJ2-7,16,once,TRBD2,CASRGTAAGGLNEQYF,TGTGCCAGCAGGGGGACCGCAGCGGGAGGGCTGAACGAGCAGTACTTC
TRBV5-6,TRBJ2-1,15,NA,TRBD1,CASSPGTGSYNEQFF,TGTGCCAGCAGCCCCGGGACAGGGTCCTACAATGAGCAGTTCTTC
TRBV5-1,TRBJ2-1,13,few,NA,CASSLETGSEQFF,TGCGCCAGCAGCTTGGAAACAGGGTCTGAGCAGTTCTTC
TRBV6-1,TRBJ2-5,15,once,NA,CASTPMTRDGETQYF,TGTGCCAGCACCCCGATGACTAGGGACGGGGAGACCCAGTACTTC
TRBV11-1,TRBJ2-5,13,few,NA,CASSSGPRETQYF,TGTGCCAGCAGCTCCGGGCCCCGGGAGACCCAGTACTTC
TRBV2,TRBJ2-3,18,NA,TRBD2,CASRPSGRALWDTDTQYF,TGTGCCAGTCGTCCAAGCGGGAGGGCTCTTTGGGACACAGATACGCAGTATTTT
TRBV15,TRBJ1-2,15,NA,NA,CATSRDHPGADGYTF,TGTGCCACCAGCAGAGATCATCCAGGCGCAGATGGCTACACCTTC
TRBV28,TRBJ1-2,14,NA,NA,CASSSWMGDHGYTF,TGTGCCAGCAGTTCGTGGATGGGGGACCATGGCTACACTTTC
TRBV28,TRBJ2-6,17,NA,NA,CASSLNRWDSGANVLTF,TGTGCCAGCAGTTTAAACAGGTGGGACTCTGGGGCCAACGTCCTGACTTTC
TRBV27,TRBJ2-1,16,NA,NA,CASSPKNDPRWNEQFF,TGTGCCAGCAGCCCTAAAAACGACCCGAGGTGGAATGAGCAGTTCTTC
TRBV19,TRBJ1-5,18,NA,NA,CASSIPAGAPNLDQPQHF,TGTGCCAGTAGTATACCCGCAGGCGCTCCTAACCTCGATCAGCCCCAGCATTTT
TRBV5-8,TRBJ1-5,15,NA,NA,CASSLYRKVIQPQHF,TGTGCCAGCAGCTTATACAGGAAGGTCATTCAGCCCCAGCATTTT
TRBV7-3,TRBJ2-2,13,NA,NA,CASSFSNTGELFF,TGTGCCAGCAGCTTTTCAAACACCGGGGAGCTGTTTTTT
TRBV30,TRBJ2-1,18,NA,TRBD2,CAWGFEGEGLAPYNEQFF,TGTGCCTGGGGGTTTGAAGGAGAGGGACTAGCGCCGTACAATGAGCAGTTCTTC
TRBV7-9,TRBJ1-5,16,NA,NA,CASSLETGIVGQPQHF,TGTGCCAGCAGCTTAGAAACGGGGATAGTAGGGCAGCCCCAGCATTTT
TRBV5-4,TRBJ2-3,16,NA,TRBD1,CASSSGDSPFTDTQYF,TGTGCCAGCAGCTCAGGGGACAGCCCTTTCACAGATACGCAGTATTTT
TRBV7-2,TRBJ1-5,12,NA,TRBD1,CASSLMDRAEHF,TGTGCCAGCAGCCTCATGGACAGGGCAGAGCATTTT
TRBV27,TRBJ1-2,15,NA,TRBD1,CASSLVQGANYGYTF,TGTGCCAGCAGTTTGGTACAGGGGGCGAACTATGGCTACACCTTC